This TCR beta chain came from a study of blood T cells in healthy people across ages. Total RNA was extracted at no less than 5 micrograms per sample. A second about 7 to 12 cycle PCR used barcoded and J-beta primers. TCRdb passed the 5' RACE reads through MiXCR, listing each CDR3 protein once. The table records about 780,000 distinct CDR3 sequences, about 62% of them present only once. The sample comprised blood. This TCR derives from a man aged 25 to 40 in good health.

The CDR3 DNA sequence: TGCGCCAGCAGCCAAGATATAGGACAGGAGACCGGGGAGCTGTTTTTT. Its protein is CASSQDIGQETGELFF. The gene calls are TRBV4-3 and TRBJ2-2; 7 bases line up with TRBD1. V gave up 0 bases and J gave up 5 bases; unmatched junction bases: 6. CDR1 and CDR2 (germline): LGHNA, YSLEER. CDR3 size: 16 residues.